This T cell receptor beta chain originates from a study of T cell repertoires in cytomegalovirus infection (dated by TCRdb to the late 2010s). Background on the whole study: Donor HLA type was relevant to the analysis, as public TCR beta signatures indicated carriage of CMV infection together with the matching HLA type.

The run used an Illumina HiSeq 1500. Clones were called with MiXCR by TCRdb after fastp trimmed the public reads at Q25, and only in-frame beta chains were retained. One record per CDR3 amino acid sequence lists the most common genes and DNA. Counted in this sample were roughly 500,000 distinct CDR3 sequences; approximately 15% of them appeared once. The biggest ten clones account for roughly 25% of the sample. The CDR3 goes from the cysteine to the phenylalanine over 12 residues. The read is trimmed to its CDR3 DNA, 36 bases read in frame from base 1. The germline V gene (reference sequence) yields MNHEY for CDR1 and SMNVEV for CDR2. Trimming takes 6 bases off V and 4 bases off J; junction bases not matched to a gene: 2. This clonotype was detected many times. The specificity of this receptor is unknown. No qualities accompany the bases; no much larger clone lies one base away. Results the study describes overall, beyond this receptor: The ex vivo response was dominated by HLA-C-restricted CMV-specific TCR beta clonotypes, which also provided the single most frequent clonotype in two of eight donors. In both this cohort and an independent cohort of several hundred donors, the cumulative frequency of public TCR beta family members distinguished carriers of CMV infection plus the relevant HLA type.

Sequenced: CD8+ T cells from PBMCs. The V gene is TRBV27 and the J gene is TRBJ2-7; TRBD1 lines up with 8 middle nucleotides. The TCR was taken from a human donor in good health (CMV status not recorded). Some clones in this sample may be carry-over from other donors' samples. The CDR3 here reads CASSGQGYEQYF. The nucleotide sequence is TGTGCCAGCAGCGGACAGGGTTACGAGCAGTACTTC.